Listed here is a single T cell receptor (beta chain). Its antigen is still unknown. This record belongs to a study of T cell repertoires in cytomegalovirus infection. Turning to the study itself: CMV infection plus the matching HLA type was flagged by public TCR beta signatures.

Study conclusions and caveats: The ex vivo response was dominated by HLA-C-restricted CMV-specific TCR beta clonotypes.

The CDR3 is 15 residues long. After removal of 3 bases from V and 8 bases from J, the junction contained 6 bases not matched to a gene. Germline V gene sequence: CDR1 SGHRS, CDR2 YFSETQ. TCRdb recomputed calls from the reads with MiXCR, one row per CDR3 protein. The sample records some 220,000 distinct CDR3 sequences, 10% to 15% being singletons. Sequencing was carried out using PBMCs. This TCR was sampled from a human donor in good health (CMV status not recorded). Some clones in this sample may be carry-over from other donors' samples. The rearrangement links TRBV5-1 to TRBJ2-6; 9 bases align to TRBD1. CDR3 protein: CASSSPGQGSNVLTF. CDR3 sequence (DNA): TGCGCCAGCAGCTCTCCGGGACAGGGCTCCAACGTCCTGACTTTC. Full variable domain (remainder filled in from reference TRBV5-1 and TRBJ2-6): KAGVTQTPRYLIKTRGQQVTLSCSPISGHRSVSWYQQTPGQGLQFLFEYFSETQRNKGNFPGRFSGRQFSNSRSEMNVSTLELGDSALYLCASSSPGQGSNVLTFGAGSRLTVL.